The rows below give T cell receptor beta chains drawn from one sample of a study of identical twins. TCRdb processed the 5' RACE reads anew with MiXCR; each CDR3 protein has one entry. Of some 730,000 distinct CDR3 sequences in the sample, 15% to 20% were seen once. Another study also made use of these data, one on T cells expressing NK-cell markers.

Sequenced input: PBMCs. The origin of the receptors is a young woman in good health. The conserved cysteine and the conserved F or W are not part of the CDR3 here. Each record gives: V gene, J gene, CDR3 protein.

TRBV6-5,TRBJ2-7,ASSYGQGNYEQY
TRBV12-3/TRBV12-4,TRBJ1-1,ASSPRGQGRNTEAF
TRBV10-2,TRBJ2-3,ASSESQPGNEDTQY
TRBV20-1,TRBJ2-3,SATWSPGVTDTQY
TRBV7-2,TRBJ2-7,ASSFTGTPIYEQY
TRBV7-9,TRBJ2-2,ASSLSRDGELF
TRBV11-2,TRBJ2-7,ASSRRRDRTYEQY
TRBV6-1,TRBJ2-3,ASRPLGDTQY
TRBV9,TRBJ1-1,ASSVAPGTSEAF
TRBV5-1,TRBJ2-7,ASSLRGPGEQY
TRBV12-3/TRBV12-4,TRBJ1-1,ASRRNRGRITTEAF
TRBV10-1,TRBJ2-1,ASSESRNNEQF
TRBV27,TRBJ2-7,ASSSHPDRKQY
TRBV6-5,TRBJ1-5,ASSYEGPHQPQH
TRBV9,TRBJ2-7,ASSASRGLAFNEQY
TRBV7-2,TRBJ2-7,ASSPRTESSYEQY
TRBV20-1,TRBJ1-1,SASQNAGAYTEAF
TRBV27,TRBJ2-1,ASSFQGIYNEQF
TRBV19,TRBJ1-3,ASSEGTVGNTIY
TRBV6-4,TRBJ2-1,ASSETGIHEQF
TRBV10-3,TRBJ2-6,AIGQANVLT
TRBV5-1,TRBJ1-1,ASSVTLQGRTEAF
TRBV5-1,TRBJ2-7,ASSLVTGQGHEQY
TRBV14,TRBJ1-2,ASSQEGTYYGYT
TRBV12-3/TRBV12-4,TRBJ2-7,ASSFGGGGLEQY
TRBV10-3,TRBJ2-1,AAAPGNEQF
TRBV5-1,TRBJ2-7,ASSVTGGNDEQY
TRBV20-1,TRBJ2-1,SAHSGTSEEWGSYNEQF
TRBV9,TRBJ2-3,ASSKTSGKHTQY
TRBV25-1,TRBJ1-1,ASSEAGPNTEAF